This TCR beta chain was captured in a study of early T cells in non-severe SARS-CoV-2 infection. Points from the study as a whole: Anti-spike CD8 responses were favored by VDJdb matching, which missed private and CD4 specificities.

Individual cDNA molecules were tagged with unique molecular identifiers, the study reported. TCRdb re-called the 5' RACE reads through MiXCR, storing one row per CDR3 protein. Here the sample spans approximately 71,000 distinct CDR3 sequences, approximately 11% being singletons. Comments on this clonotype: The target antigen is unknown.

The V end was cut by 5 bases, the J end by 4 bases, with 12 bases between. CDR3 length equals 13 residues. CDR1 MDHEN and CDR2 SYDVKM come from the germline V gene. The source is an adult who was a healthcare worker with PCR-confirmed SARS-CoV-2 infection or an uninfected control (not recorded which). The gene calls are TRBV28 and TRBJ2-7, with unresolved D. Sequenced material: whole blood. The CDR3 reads CASSGDNAYEQYF. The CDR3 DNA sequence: TGTGCCAGCAGTGGAGACAACGCGTACGAGCAGTACTTC.